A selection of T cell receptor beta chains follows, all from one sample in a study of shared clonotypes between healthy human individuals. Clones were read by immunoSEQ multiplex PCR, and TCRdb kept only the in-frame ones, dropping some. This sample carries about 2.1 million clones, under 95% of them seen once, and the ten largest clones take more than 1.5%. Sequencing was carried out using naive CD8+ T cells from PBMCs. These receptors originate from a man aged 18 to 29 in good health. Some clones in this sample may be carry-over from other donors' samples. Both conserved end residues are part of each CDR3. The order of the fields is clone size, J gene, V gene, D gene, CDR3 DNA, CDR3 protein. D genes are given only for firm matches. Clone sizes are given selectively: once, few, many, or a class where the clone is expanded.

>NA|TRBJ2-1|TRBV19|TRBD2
TGTGCCAGTAGTAATCTGGCTAGCGGGAGGAATGAGCAGTTCTTC
CASSNLASGRNEQFF
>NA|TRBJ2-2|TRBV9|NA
TGTGCCAGCAGCGTAGGAACTTCTGTCGCGAACACCGGGGAGCTGTTTTTT
CASSVGTSVANTGELFF
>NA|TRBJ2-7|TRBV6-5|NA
TGTGCCAGCAGTCCTCGAGGTGCCTACGAGCAGTACTTC
CASSPRGAYEQYF
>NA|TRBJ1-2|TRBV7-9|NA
TGTGCCAGCACCGGGGGCTATGGCTACACCTTC
CASTGGYGYTF
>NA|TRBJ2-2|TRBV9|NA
TGTGCCAGCAGCGGTACCAGCGGTGGACGGACCGGGGAGCTGTTTTTT
CASSGTSGGRTGELFF
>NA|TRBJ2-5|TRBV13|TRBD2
TGTGCCAGCAGCTTAGCCGGACTAGCGTTACAAGAGACCCAGTACTTC
CASSLAGLALQETQYF
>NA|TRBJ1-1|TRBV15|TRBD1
TGTGCCACCTCGGAGAGGGGGCGCGTCCCTGAAGCTTTCTTT
CATSERGRVPEAFF
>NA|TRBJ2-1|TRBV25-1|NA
TGTGCCAGTACCCGGGACACCTCCTACAATGAGCAGTTCTTC
CASTRDTSYNEQFF
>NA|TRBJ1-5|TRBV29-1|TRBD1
TGCAGCGTTGTGGCGCAGGGGGGATACCAGCATTTT
CSVVAQGGYQHF
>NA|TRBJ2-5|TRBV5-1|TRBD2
TGCGCCAGCAGCCCCGTCCTTAGCGGGGCGAGGGGGACCCAGTACTTC
CASSPVLSGARGTQYF
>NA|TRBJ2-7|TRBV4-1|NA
TGCGCCAGCAGCCAAGATATCCAGGCCTACGAGCAGTACTTC
CASSQDIQAYEQYF
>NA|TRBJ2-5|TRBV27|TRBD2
TGTGCCAGCAGTTGGGCGGGAGGGCAAGAGACCCAGTACTTC
CASSWAGGQETQYF
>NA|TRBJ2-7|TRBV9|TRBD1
TGTGCCAGCAGCGCCGGGGACAGACCCTACGAGCAGTACTTC
CASSAGDRPYEQYF
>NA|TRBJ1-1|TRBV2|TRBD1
TGTGCCAGCAGTCACGAACAGGGGGCGCGGAACACTGAAGCTTTCTTT
CASSHEQGARNTEAFF
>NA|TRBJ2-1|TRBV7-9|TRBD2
TGTGCCAGCAGCTCAGGACTAGCGGGACCCTTTTGGGAGCAGTTCTTC
CASSSGLAGPFWEQFF
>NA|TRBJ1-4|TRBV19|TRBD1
TGTGCCAGTAGTCACCGACAGGGAAGGAATGAAAAACTGTTTTTT
CASSHRQGRNEKLFF
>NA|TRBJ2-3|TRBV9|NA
TGTGCCAGCAGCGCCTATTCTCGAGGGGCAGATACGCAGTATTTT
CASSAYSRGADTQYF
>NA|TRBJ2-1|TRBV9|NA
TGTGCCAGCAGCGATCAGGGACCGATTTACAATGAGCAGTTCTTC
CASSDQGPIYNEQFF
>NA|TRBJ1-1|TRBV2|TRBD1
TGTGCCAGCAGCACTACCGGACAGGGTTGGACTGAAGCTTTCTTT
CASSTTGQGWTEAFF
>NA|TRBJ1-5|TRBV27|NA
TGTGCCAGCAGTGAAATGGATAGCAATCAGCCCCAGCATTTT
CASSEMDSNQPQHF
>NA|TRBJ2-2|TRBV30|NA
TGTGCCTGGAGTGGGGACATAGGGTTCGTGAACACCGGGGAGCTGTTTTTT
CAWSGDIGFVNTGELFF
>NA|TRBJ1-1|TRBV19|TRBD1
TGTGCCAGTAGTGATACTCAGGGGGCTCACACTGAAGCTTTCTTT
CASSDTQGAHTEAFF
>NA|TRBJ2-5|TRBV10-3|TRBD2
TGTGCCATGGGGAGTCTAGCGGCCGAGACCCAGTACTTC
CAMGSLAAETQYF
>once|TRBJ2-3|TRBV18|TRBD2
TGTGCCAGCTCACCCCGGACTAGCGGGAGGCTCCCCCCAGATACGCAGTATTTT
CASSPRTSGRLPPDTQYF
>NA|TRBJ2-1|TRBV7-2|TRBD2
TGTGCCAGCAGCCCCGGGACTAGCAATGAGCAGTTCTTC
CASSPGTSNEQFF
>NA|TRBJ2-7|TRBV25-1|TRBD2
TGTGCCAGCACCGGGACTAGCGGCACCTACGAGCAGTACTTC
CASTGTSGTYEQYF
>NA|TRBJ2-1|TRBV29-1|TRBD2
TGCAGCGTTGAGGGGACTAGCGGGAGCTACAATGAGCAGTTCTTC
CSVEGTSGSYNEQFF
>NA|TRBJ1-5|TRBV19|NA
TGTGCCAGTACCGCTTATAGCAATCAGCCCCAGCATTTT
CASTAYSNQPQHF
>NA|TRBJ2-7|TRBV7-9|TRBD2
TGTGCCAGCAGCCGTATTATAGCGGGAGAGGGCGAGCAGTACTTC
CASSRIIAGEGEQYF
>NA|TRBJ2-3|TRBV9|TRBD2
TGTGCCAGCAGCGTCACTAGCGGGAGGCGCACAGATACGCAGTATTTT
CASSVTSGRRTDTQYF
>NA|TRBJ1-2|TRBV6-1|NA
TGTGCCAGCAGTGAATTGGGATCGGGGAGAGGAAACTATGGCTACACCTTC
CASSELGSGRGNYGYTF
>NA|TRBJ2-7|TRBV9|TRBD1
TGTGCCAGCAGCCCCGGGGACAGCTACGAGCAGTACTTC
CASSPGDSYEQYF
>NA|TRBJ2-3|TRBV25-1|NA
TGTGCCAGCAGTGGAGGCACGGAAAGCACAGATACGCAGTATTTT
CASSGGTESTDTQYF
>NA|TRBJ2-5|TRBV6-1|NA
TGTGCCAGCAGTGAAGTCGGCACAGGGTTGACGGAGACCCAGTACTTC
CASSEVGTGLTETQYF
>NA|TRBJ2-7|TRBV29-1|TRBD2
TGCAGCGTTGGGGGGGGTCAGGGCTACGAGCAGTACTTC
CSVGGGQGYEQYF
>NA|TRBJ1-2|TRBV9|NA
TGTGCCAGCAGCGTAGACCCGACCTATGGCTACACCTTC
CASSVDPTYGYTF
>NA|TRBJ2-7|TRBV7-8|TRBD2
TGTGCCAGCAGCTGGGGACTAGCGGGTTACGAGCAGTACTTC
CASSWGLAGYEQYF
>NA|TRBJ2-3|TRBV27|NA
TGTGCCAGCAGTTTCATGAGGGACGTAAGAGATACGCAGTATTTT
CASSFMRDVRDTQYF
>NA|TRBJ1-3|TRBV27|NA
TGTGCCAGTAGGACCGGAAAGAGCTCTGGAAACACCATATATTTT
CASRTGKSSGNTIYF
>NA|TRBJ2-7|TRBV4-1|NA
TGCGCCAGCAGCCCGGGGGAACCCTACGAGCAGTACTTC
CASSPGEPYEQYF
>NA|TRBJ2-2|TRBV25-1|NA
TGTGCCAGCAGGCACAGAGGGACCGGGGAGCTGTTTTTT
CASRHRGTGELFF
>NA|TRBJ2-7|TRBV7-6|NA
TGTGCCAGCAGCTTAGGGGCAGGGGATGGGGCGGACGAGCAGTACTTC
CASSLGAGDGADEQYF
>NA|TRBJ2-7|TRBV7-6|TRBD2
TGTGCCAGCAGCTCGGGACGGGACTACCACTACGAGCAGTACTTC
CASSSGRDYHYEQYF
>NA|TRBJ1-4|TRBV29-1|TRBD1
TGCAGCGTTGCAGGGGGATCGGCTAATGAAAAACTGTTTTTT
CSVAGGSANEKLFF
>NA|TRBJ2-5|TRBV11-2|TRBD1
TGTGCCAGCAGCTCCGCGACAGGGGCATCTCAAGAGACCCAGTACTTC
CASSSATGASQETQYF
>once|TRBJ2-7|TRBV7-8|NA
TGTGCCAGCAGCTTGGGAGGTGGAAACGAGCAGTACTTC
CASSLGGGNEQYF
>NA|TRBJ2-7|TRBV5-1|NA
TGCGCCAGCAGCTTGGAGCCAGGGATGAACTACGAGCAGTACTTC
CASSLEPGMNYEQYF
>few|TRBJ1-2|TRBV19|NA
TGTGCCAGTAGACAGGGCCTTGGCTACACCTTC
CASRQGLGYTF
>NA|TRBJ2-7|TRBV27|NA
TGTGCCAGCAGTTTAAGGGCTAGAAACCCCTACGAGCAGTACTTC
CASSLRARNPYEQYF
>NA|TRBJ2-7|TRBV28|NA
TGTGCCAGCAGTTTCCCAGGGACCGACGAGCAGTACTTC
CASSFPGTDEQYF
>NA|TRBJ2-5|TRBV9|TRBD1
TGTGCCAGCAGCGTAGGGACAGGCGATTGGACCCAGTACTTC
CASSVGTGDWTQYF
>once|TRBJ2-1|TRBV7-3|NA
TGTGCCAGCAGCTTAGGATCTCACAATGAGCAGTTCTTC
CASSLGSHNEQFF
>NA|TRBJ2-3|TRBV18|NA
TGTGCCAGCTCACCGGTGGGAGTTGATACGCAGTATTTT
CASSPVGVDTQYF